This T cell receptor (beta chain) was found in a study of identical twins. This clonotype has more than one count but fewer than ten. No antigen is known for it. Overall study findings and caveats: Zero-insertion analyses might be partly confounded by invariant T cells like MAIT and iNKT.

MiXCR was run by TCRdb on the 5' RACE reads, yielding one entry per CDR3 protein. The data show 500,000 or so distinct CDR3 sequences, 11% to 15% seen once. Each donor was a healthy Caucasian. Trimming removed 0 bases from V and 5 bases from J, with 8 bases in between. There are 14 residues in the CDR3. Germline V gene lookup returns CDR1 MNHNS and CDR2 SASEGT. These records were also assigned to another study, of yellow fever vaccine responses in identical twins.

The chain employs TRBV6-1 and TRBJ2-1, with a tentative D call TRBD2 (6 bases). Specimen: CD4+ T cells sorted from blood. The sequence came from a woman aged 18-30 years in good health. This CDR3 is CASSEAGGNNEQFF. The CDR3, as DNA: TGTGCCAGCAGTGAAGCTGGGGGGAACAATGAGCAGTTCTTC.